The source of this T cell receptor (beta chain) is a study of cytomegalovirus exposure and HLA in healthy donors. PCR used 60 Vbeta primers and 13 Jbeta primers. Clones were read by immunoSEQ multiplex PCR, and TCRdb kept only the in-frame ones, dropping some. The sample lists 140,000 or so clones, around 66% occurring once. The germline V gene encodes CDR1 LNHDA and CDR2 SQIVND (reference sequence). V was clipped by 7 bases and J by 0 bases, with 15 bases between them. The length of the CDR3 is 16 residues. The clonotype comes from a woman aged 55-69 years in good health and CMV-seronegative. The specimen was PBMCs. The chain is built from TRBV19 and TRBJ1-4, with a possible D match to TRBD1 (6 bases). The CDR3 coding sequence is TGTGCCAGTAACCAGTTGGGGGCATCAACTAATGAAAAACTGTTTTTT. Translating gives CASNQLGASTNEKLFF.